This is a list of T cell receptor beta chains from one sample in a study of shared clonotypes between healthy human individuals. Clones were sequenced by immunoSEQ multiplex PCR, and TCRdb holds only the in-frame ones, with some missing. Of 2 million to 2.5 million clones in the sample, roughly 95% were seen once. The sequenced material came from naive CD4+ T cells sorted from blood. These receptors were taken from a man aged 18 to 29 in good health. CDR3s include the opening cysteine and the closing phenylalanine or tryptophan. The D gene is left open where the match is weak. Expanded clones get a size class; other rows say once, few or many, or leave the size out.

d_call | j_call | v_call | clone_size | cdr3_aa | cdr3_nt
. | TRBJ1-3 | TRBV30 | few | CAWSVPRPSGNTIYF | TGTGCCTGGAGTGTACCGAGGCCCTCTGGAAACACCATATATTTT
TRBD1 | TRBJ2-3 | TRBV6-1 | . | CASSASGGSLADTQYF | TGTGCCAGCAGTGCCTCAGGGGGCAGTTTGGCAGATACGCAGTATTTT
. | TRBJ2-7 | TRBV11-2 | . | CASSSQGFYYEQYF | TGTGCCAGCAGCTCTCAGGGGTTTTACTACGAGCAGTACTTC
. | TRBJ1-1 | TRBV5-1 | . | CASSYEPTVRDLNTEAFF | TGCGCCAGCAGCTACGAACCCACCGTCAGGGATCTGAACACTGAAGCTTTCTTT
. | TRBJ1-3 | TRBV6-1 | . | CASRMGGLGGNTIYF | TGTGCCAGCAGAATGGGGGGGTTGGGAGGAAACACCATATATTTT
. | TRBJ2-7 | TRBV18 | . | CASSPPTLSYEQYF | TGTGCCAGCTCACCACCAACGCTCTCCTACGAGCAGTACTTC
. | TRBJ2-2 | TRBV5-4 | . | CASSLVGLVNTGELFF | TGTGCCAGCAGCTTGGTGGGTCTAGTAAACACCGGGGAGCTGTTTTTT
TRBD1 | TRBJ2-1 | TRBV7-9 | . | CASSSQGQGTYNEQFF | TGTGCCAGCAGCAGCCAGGGACAGGGGACCTACAATGAGCAGTTCTTC
TRBD1 | TRBJ1-5 | TRBV5-1 | . | CASSLSPGQGASNQPQHF | TGCGCCAGCAGCTTGAGCCCCGGACAGGGGGCAAGCAATCAGCCCCAGCATTTT
TRBD2 | TRBJ2-3 | TRBV29-1 | . | CSVLPGGITDTQYF | TGCAGCGTTCTTCCGGGAGGGATCACAGATACGCAGTATTTT
. | TRBJ2-5 | TRBV27 | . | CASSLLGQAGETQYF | TGTGCCAGCAGTTTATTAGGCCAGGCCGGGGAGACCCAGTACTTC
. | TRBJ1-2 | TRBV5-1 | . | CASNNGVEISSTDANYGYTF | TGCGCCAGCAACAACGGGGTAGAGATTAGCTCTACTGACGCTAACTATGGCTACACCTTC
. | TRBJ2-7 | TRBV2 | . | CASTTLSTAYEQYF | TGTGCCAGCACCACCCTATCGACCGCCTACGAGCAGTACTTC
. | TRBJ2-7 | TRBV5-1 | . | CASRVPGTYEQYF | TGCGCCAGCAGGGTCCCCGGAACCTACGAGCAGTACTTC
. | TRBJ2-5 | TRBV6-1 | . | CASSEIRAQETQYF | TGTGCCAGCAGTGAAATCAGGGCCCAAGAGACCCAGTACTTC
TRBD1 | TRBJ1-4 | TRBV7-2 | . | CASSHDRGREKLFF | TGTGCCAGCAGCCATGACAGGGGGCGGGAAAAACTGTTTTTT
. | TRBJ2-3 | TRBV28 | . | CASSPGRSTDTQYF | TGTGCCAGCAGCCCCGGACGGAGCACAGATACGCAGTATTTT
TRBD1 | TRBJ1-1 | TRBV15 | . | CATSTPPGKGATEAFF | TGTGCCACCAGCACCCCCCCGGGCAAGGGGGCCACTGAAGCTTTCTTT
. | TRBJ2-1 | TRBV4-1 | . | CASSRGDEQFF | TGCGCCAGCAGCCGAGGCGATGAGCAGTTCTTC
TRBD1 | TRBJ1-6 | TRBV5-6 | . | CASSLGPPGQGSSPLHF | TGTGCCAGCAGCTTGGGTCCGCCGGGACAGGGTAGTTCACCCCTCCACTTT
. | TRBJ1-2 | TRBV14 | . | CASSQERGMGYTF | TGTGCCAGCAGCCAAGAACGGGGGATGGGCTACACCTTC
. | TRBJ1-3 | TRBV30 | . | CAWSQGSGNTIYF | TGTGCCTGGAGTCAGGGGTCTGGAAACACCATATATTTT
TRBD1 | TRBJ2-4 | TRBV9 | . | CASSVGGQGIKNIQYF | TGTGCCAGCAGCGTAGGGGGACAGGGGATAAAAAACATTCAGTACTTC
TRBD2 | TRBJ2-1 | TRBV5-1 | . | CASSLSGTSIDEQFF | TGCGCCAGCAGCTTGTCTGGGACTAGCATCGATGAGCAGTTCTTC
. | TRBJ2-2 | TRBV2 | . | CASRLASAGELFF | TGTGCCAGCAGACTAGCCTCGGCCGGGGAGCTGTTTTTT
. | TRBJ2-7 | TRBV2 | . | CASSEPGVEQYF | TGTGCCAGCAGTGAACCTGGGGTCGAGCAGTACTTC
. | TRBJ1-4 | TRBV2 | . | CAAGAVATNEKLFF | TGTGCCGCGGGGGCAGTAGCAACTAATGAAAAACTGTTTTTT
TRBD2 | TRBJ2-7 | TRBV5-1 | many | CASSPGTSTSYEQYF | TGCGCCAGCAGCCCGGGGACTAGCACCTCCTACGAGCAGTACTTC
. | TRBJ2-1 | TRBV10-2 | . | CASTPGRRTLYNEQFF | TGCGCCAGCACCCCGGGTCGGCGGACCCTCTACAATGAGCAGTTCTTC
. | TRBJ2-7 | TRBV5-1 | once | CASSFGPTGEQYF | TGCGCCAGCAGCTTCGGACCCACTGGCGAGCAGTACTTC
. | TRBJ2-3 | TRBV18 | once | CASSSGDTQYF | TGTGCCAGCTCATCGGGGGATACGCAGTATTTT
. | TRBJ1-5 | TRBV2 | once | CASSAGINQPQHF | TGTGCCAGCAGTGCAGGGATCAATCAGCCCCAGCATTTT
. | TRBJ1-1 | TRBV20-1 | . | CSAEGAFF | TGCAGTGCTGAGGGGGCTTTCTTT
TRBD2 | TRBJ2-2 | TRBV4-1 | once | CASSRGLAGPGELFF | TGCGCCAGCAGCCGCGGCCTAGCGGGGCCCGGGGAGCTGTTTTTT
. | TRBJ2-5 | TRBV7-2 | . | CASSLIGGRGETQYF | TGTGCCAGCAGCTTAATTGGGGGGCGCGGCGAGACCCAGTACTTC
. | TRBJ2-7 | TRBV6-5 | . | CASKGGAYEQYF | TGTGCCAGCAAAGGAGGAGCGTACGAGCAGTACTTC
. | TRBJ2-5 | TRBV7-2 | . | CASRISGGGETQYF | TGTGCCAGCAGGATAAGCGGAGGCGGGGAGACCCAGTACTTC
. | TRBJ2-1 | TRBV10-3 | . | CAIKWYGDTDEQFF | TGTGCCATCAAGTGGTATGGGGACACGGATGAGCAGTTCTTC
. | TRBJ2-1 | TRBV5-1 | . | CASSSGPTGAGDNEQFF | TGCGCCAGCAGCAGCGGTCCTACAGGGGCGGGAGACAATGAGCAGTTCTTC
. | TRBJ1-4 | TRBV7-2 | once | CASSSTVTNEKLFF | TGTGCCAGCAGCTCCACAGTAACTAATGAAAAACTGTTTTTT
. | TRBJ1-2 | TRBV19 | . | CASSPQTSAPGYTF | TGTGCCAGTAGCCCCCAGACGTCAGCGCCCGGCTACACCTTC
TRBD1 | TRBJ1-2 | TRBV5-6 | once | CASQDRGGYGYTF | TGTGCCAGCCAGGACAGGGGAGGTTATGGCTACACCTTC
. | TRBJ2-3 | TRBV30 | . | CAWSEGYSTITDTQYF | TGTGCCTGGAGTGAAGGCTACTCTACTATCACAGATACGCAGTATTTT
. | TRBJ2-5 | TRBV5-4 | once | CASSVRYGGRETQYF | TGTGCCAGCAGCGTCCGATATGGGGGGCGAGAGACCCAGTACTTC
. | TRBJ2-2 | TRBV7-6 | . | CASSLAQGRELSF | TGTGCCAGCAGCTTAGCACAGGGCCGGGAGCTGTCTTTT
TRBD2 | TRBJ2-5 | TRBV2 | . | CASSEVDLVAGIQETQYF | TGTGCCAGCAGTGAAGTAGACTTAGTAGCGGGCATACAAGAGACCCAGTACTTC
. | TRBJ2-1 | TRBV11-2 | . | CARRNGHPYNEQFF | TGTGCCAGGAGGAACGGGCACCCATACAATGAGCAGTTCTTC